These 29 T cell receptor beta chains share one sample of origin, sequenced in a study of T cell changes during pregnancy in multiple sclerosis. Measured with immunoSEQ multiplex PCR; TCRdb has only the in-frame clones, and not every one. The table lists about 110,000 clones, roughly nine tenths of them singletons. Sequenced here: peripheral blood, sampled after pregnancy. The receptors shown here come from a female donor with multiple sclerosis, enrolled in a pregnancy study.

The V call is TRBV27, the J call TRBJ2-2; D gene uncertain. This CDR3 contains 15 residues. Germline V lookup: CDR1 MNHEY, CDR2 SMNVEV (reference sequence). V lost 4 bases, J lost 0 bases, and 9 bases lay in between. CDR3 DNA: TGTGCCAGCAGTTCCGAGCCTACGAACACCGGGGAGCTGTTTTTT. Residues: CASSSEPTNTGELFF.

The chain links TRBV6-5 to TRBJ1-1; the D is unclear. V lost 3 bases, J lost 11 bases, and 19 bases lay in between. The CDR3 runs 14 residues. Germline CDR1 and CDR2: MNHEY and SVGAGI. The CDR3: CASSYGGQAPKAFF. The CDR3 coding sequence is TGTGCCAGCAGTTATGGTGGCCAGGCGCCCAAGGCTTTCTTT.

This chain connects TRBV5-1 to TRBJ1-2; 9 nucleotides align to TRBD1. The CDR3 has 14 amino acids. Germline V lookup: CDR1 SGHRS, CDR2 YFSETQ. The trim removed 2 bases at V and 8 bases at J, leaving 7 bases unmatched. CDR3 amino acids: CASSFRDRARGYTF. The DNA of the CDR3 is TGCGCCAGCAGCTTCCGGGACAGGGCCCGCGGCTACACCTTC. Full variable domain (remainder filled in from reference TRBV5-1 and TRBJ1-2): KAGVTQTPRYLIKTRGQQVTLSCSPISGHRSVSWYQQTPGQGLQFLFEYFSETQRNKGNFPGRFSGRQFSNSRSEMNVSTLELGDSALYLCASSFRDRARGYTFGSGTRLTVV.

The CDR3 DNA reads as TGCAGCGTTTTTCATACGGGGATTACTGGAAACACCATATATTTT. This encodes CSVFHTGITGNTIYF. This chain connects TRBV29-1 to TRBJ1-3; D remains unclear. This CDR3 has 15 residues. Trimming left V 5 bases short and J 2 bases short, with 16 bases between. CDR1 and CDR2 from the germline V gene are SQVTM and ANQGSEA.

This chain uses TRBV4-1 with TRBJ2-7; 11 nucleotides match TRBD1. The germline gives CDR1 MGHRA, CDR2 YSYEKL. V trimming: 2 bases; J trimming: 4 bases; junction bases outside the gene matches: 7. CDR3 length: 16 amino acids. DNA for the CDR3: TGCGCCAGCAGCCAAACTACCGGGACAGGGGGTTACGAGCAGTACTTC. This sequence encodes CASSQTTGTGGYEQYF.

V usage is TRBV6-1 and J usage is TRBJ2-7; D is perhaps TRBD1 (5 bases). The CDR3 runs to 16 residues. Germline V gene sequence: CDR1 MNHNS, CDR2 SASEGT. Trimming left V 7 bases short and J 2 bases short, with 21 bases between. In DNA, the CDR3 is TGTGCCAGCACTGGAGCCTTGGGGCAGGGCACCTACGAGCAGTACTTC. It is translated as CASTGALGQGTYEQYF.

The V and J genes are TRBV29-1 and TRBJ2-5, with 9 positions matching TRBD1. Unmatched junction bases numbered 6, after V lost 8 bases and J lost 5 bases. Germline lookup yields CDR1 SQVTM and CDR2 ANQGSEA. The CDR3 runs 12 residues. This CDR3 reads CSFRQGEETQYF. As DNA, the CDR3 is TGCAGCTTCCGACAGGGGGAGGAGACCCAGTACTTC. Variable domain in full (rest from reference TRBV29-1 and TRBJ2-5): SAVISQKPSRDICQRGTSLTIQCQVDSQVTMMFWYRQQPGQSLTLIATANQGSEATYESGFVIDKFPISRPNLTFSTLTVSNMSPEDSSIYLCSFRQGEETQYFGPGTRLLVL.

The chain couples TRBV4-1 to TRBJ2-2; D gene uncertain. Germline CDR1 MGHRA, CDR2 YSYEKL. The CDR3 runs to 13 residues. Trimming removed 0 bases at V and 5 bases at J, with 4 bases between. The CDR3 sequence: CASSQDRTGELFF. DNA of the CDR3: TGCGCCAGCAGCCAAGATAGAACCGGGGAGCTGTTTTTT.

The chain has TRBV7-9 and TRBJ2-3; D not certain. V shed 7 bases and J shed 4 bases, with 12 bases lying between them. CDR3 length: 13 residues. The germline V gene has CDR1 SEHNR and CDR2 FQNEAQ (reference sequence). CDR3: CASTLSVSDTQYF. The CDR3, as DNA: TGTGCCAGCACCCTGTCAGTTTCAGATACGCAGTATTTT.

The CDR3 coding sequence is TGTGCCAGCAGCGCCGGACAGGGGAATCAGCCCCAGCATTTT. Translating it yields CASSAGQGNQPQHF. The genes are TRBV6-5 and TRBJ1-5; 9 bases agree with TRBD1. CDR1 and CDR2 from the germline V gene are MNHEY and SVGAGI. The length of the CDR3 is 14 residues. V lost 6 bases to trimming and J lost 4 bases; unmatched junction nucleotides: 4.

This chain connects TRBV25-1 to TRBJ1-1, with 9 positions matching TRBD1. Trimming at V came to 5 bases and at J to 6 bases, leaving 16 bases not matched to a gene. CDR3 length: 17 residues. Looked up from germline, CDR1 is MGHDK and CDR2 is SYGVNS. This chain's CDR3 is CASSYVRAGTGTPEAFF. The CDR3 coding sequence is TGTGCCAGCAGTTATGTCCGAGCCGGGACAGGGACCCCTGAAGCTTTCTTT.

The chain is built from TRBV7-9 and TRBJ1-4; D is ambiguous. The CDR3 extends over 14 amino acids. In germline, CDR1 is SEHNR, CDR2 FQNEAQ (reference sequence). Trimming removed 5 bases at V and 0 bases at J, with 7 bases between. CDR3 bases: TGTGCCAGCAGCGCGCTTGCAACTAATGAAAAACTGTTTTTT. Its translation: CASSALATNEKLFF.

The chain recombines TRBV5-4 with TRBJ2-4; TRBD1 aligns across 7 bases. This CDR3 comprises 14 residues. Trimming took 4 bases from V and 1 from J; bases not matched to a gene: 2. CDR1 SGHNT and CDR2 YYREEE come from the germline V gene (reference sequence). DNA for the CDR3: TGTGCCAGCAGCCCACAGGGGGCCAAAAACATTCAGTACTTC. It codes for CASSPQGAKNIQYF.

Here the CDR3 reads CASSEYRQVLGEYGYTF. The CDR3 DNA follows: TGTGCCAGCAGTGAATATAGACAGGTTCTCGGGGAGTATGGCTACACCTTC. The chain couples TRBV25-1 to TRBJ1-2; perhaps TRBD1 as D (6 bases). This CDR3 comprises 17 residues. V lost 0 bases to trimming and J lost 5 bases, with 19 bases between them. CDR1 is MGHDK, CDR2 SYGVNS, per germline.

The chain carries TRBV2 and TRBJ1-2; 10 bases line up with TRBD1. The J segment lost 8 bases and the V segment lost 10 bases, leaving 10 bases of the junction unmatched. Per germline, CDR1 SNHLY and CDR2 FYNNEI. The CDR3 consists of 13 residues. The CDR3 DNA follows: TGTGCCACCCAAAGGGACAGGGGTATGGGCTACACCTTC. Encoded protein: CATQRDRGMGYTF.

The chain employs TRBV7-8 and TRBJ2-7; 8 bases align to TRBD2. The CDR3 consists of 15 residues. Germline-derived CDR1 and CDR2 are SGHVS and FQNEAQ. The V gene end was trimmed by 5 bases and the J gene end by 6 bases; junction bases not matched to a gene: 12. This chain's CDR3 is CASSGTTSAVSEQYF. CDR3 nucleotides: TGTGCCAGCAGCGGAACGACTAGCGCGGTAAGCGAGCAGTACTTC. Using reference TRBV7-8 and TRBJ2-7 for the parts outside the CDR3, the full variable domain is GAGVSQSPRYKVAKRGQDVALRCDPISGHVSLFWYQQALGQGPEFLTYFQNEAQLDKSGLPSDRFFAERPEGSVSTLKIQRTQQEDSAVYLCASSGTTSAVSEQYFGPGTRLTVT.

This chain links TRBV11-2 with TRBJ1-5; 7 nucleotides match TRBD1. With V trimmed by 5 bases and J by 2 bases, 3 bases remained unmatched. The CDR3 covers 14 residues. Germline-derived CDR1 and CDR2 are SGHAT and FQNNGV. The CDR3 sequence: CASSKTGGNQPQHF. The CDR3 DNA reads TGTGCCAGCAGCAAAACAGGGGGCAATCAGCCCCAGCATTTT. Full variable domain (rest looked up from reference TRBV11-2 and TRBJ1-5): EAGVAQSPRYKIIEKRQSVAFWCNPISGHATLYWYQQILGQGPKLLIQFQNNGVVDDSQLPKDRFSAERLKGVDSTLKIQPAKLEDSAVYLCASSKTGGNQPQHFGDGTRLSIL.

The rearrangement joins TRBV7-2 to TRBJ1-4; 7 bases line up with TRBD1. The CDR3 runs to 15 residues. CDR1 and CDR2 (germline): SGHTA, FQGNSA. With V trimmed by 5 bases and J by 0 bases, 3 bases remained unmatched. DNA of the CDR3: TGTGCCAGCAGCCCCCAGGGGGCAACTAATGAAAAACTGTTTTTT. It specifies CASSPQGATNEKLFF.

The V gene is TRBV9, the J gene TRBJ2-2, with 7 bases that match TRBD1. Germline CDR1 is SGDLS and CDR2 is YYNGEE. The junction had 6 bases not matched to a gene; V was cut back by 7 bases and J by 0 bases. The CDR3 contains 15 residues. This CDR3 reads CASFGDSTNTGELFF. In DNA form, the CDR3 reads TGTGCCAGCTTCGGGGACAGCACGAACACCGGGGAGCTGTTTTTT.

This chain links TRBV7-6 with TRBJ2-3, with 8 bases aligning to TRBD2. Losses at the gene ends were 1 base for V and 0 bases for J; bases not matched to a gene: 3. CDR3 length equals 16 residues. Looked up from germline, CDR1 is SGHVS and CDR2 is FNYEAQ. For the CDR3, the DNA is TGTGCCAGCAGCTTAGAAGGCGGGGGGAGCACAGATACGCAGTATTTT. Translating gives CASSLEGGGSTDTQYF.

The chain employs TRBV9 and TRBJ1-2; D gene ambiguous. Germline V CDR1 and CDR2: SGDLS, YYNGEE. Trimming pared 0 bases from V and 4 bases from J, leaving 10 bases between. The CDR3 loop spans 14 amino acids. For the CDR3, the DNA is TGTGCCAGCAGCGTAGTTGAGGCGGGCTATGGCTACACCTTC. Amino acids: CASSVVEAGYGYTF.

This CDR3 is CASSFPAGTGQETQYF. In DNA, the CDR3 is TGTGCCAGCAGTTTCCCTGCCGGGACAGGCCAAGAGACCCAGTACTTC. The chain uses TRBV6-5 and TRBJ2-5; 8 nucleotides line up with TRBD1. Germline CDR1 MNHEY, CDR2 SVGAGI. There are 16 residues in the CDR3. With 4 bases clipped from V and 1 base from J, the junction kept 8 bases outside the gene matches.

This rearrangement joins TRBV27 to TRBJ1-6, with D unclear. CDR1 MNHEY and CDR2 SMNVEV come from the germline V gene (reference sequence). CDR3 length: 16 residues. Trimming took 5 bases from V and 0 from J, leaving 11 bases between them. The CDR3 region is CASSPLNNSYNSPLHF. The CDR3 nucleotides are TGTGCCAGCAGTCCCTTGAACAACTCCTATAATTCACCCCTCCACTTT.

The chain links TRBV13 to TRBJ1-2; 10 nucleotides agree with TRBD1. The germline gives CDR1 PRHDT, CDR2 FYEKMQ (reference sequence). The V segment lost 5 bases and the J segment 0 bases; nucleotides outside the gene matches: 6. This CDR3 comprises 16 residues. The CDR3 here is CASSTKDRGTNYGYTF. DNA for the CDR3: TGTGCCAGCAGCACGAAGGACAGGGGGACTAACTATGGCTACACCTTC.

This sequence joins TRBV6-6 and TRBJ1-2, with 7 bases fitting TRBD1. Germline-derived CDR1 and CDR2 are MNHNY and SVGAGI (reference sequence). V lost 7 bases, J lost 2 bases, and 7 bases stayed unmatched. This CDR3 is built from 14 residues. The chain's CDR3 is CASIQGTLNYGYTF. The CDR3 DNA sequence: TGTGCCAGCATACAGGGGACGCTCAACTATGGCTACACCTTC.

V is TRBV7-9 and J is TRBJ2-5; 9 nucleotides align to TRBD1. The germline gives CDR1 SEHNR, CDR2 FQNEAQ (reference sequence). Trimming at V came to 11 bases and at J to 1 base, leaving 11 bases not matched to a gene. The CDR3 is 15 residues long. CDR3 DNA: TGTGCCTCAGGGGACAGGGAGGTTCCCCAAGAGACCCAGTACTTC. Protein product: CASGDREVPQETQYF.

CDR3 nucleotide sequence: TGTGCCATCAGTGAGTATTCTGAGGGCGGGACCACAGATACGCAGTATTTT. As protein: CAISEYSEGGTTDTQYF. The chain couples TRBV10-3 to TRBJ2-3; tentative D call: TRBD2 (6 bases). The germline V gene encodes CDR1 ENHRY and CDR2 SYGVKD. The CDR3 is 17 residues long. V gave up 1 base and J gave up 2 bases, with 16 bases separating them.

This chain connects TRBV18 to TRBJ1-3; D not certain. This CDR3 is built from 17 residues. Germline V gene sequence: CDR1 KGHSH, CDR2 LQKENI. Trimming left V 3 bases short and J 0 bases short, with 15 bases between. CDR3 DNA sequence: TGTGCCAGCTCACCTTTACCCGGTCGGAGCTCTGGAAACACCATATATTTT. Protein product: CASSPLPGRSSGNTIYF. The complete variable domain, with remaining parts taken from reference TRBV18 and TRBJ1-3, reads NAGVMQNPRHLVRRRGQEARLRCSPMKGHSHVYWYRQLPEEGLKFMVYLQKENIIDESGMPKERFSAEFPKEGPSILRIQQVVRGDSAAYFCASSPLPGRSSGNTIYFGEGSWLTVV.

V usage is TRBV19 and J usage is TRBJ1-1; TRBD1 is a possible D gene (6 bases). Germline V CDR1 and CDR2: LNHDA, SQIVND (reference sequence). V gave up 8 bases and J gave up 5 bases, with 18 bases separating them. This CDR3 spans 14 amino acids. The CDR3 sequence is CASRPNRVWTEAFF. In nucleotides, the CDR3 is TGTGCCAGTCGACCTAACAGGGTTTGGACTGAAGCTTTCTTT.